Described below is a single T cell receptor beta chain sequence and its context. Its antigen is currently not known. Per-base quality was not reported, and no clone a single base away is much larger than it. Per the publication, the time point label means: cells obtained before transplantation from donor or recipient. CD3+CD4+ and CD3+CD8+ populations were FACS-sorted from unstimulated pre-transplant donor and recipient cells taken from spleen or lymph nodes. This sample is part of a study of graft-versus-host responses after intestinal transplantation (dated by TCRdb to the early 2020s). A note on the overall study: The transplants that recipients got were multivisceral, liver-intestinal, or isolated intestinal. Every recipient was given anti-thymocyte globulin induction, followed by roughly 3 years of maintenance tacrolimus and steroids. Samples from three later patients were sequenced in-house on an Illumina MiSeq with MiXCR processing rather than by the commercial service. After intestinal transplantation, graft-versus-host and host-versus-graft alloreactive T cell clones were followed in the graft, circulation and bone marrow using bulk TCR-beta CDR3 sequencing. Donor T cell macrochimerism was defined as a peak of at least 4% donor T cells among recipient peripheral blood mononuclear cells. Alloreactive clones were identified by sequencing pre-transplant mixed lymphocyte reaction products and comparing them with unstimulated pre-transplant donor and recipient T cells. The cohort enrolled around 25 intestinal transplant recipients including one retransplant, and a few patients lacking pretransplant specimens were excluded. Paper-wide results and their limitations: Early after transplant, peak levels of circulating GvH clones were found to be associated with declines in HvG clones. GvH clones were detected in recipient bone marrow, and some appeared earlier in ileal mucosa or blood, consistent with an intestinal mucosal origin. In the allografts of patients with donor T cell macrochimerism, GvH to HvG T cell clonal ratios were high. The conclusions were limited by the relatively low number and heterogeneity of the intestinal transplant patients.

Clipping removes 6 bases from V and 4 bases from J, with 8 as the unmatched junction base count. The germline V gene (reference sequence) yields LNHDA for CDR1 and SQIVND for CDR2. The CDR3 holds 16 amino acids from the cysteine to the phenylalanine. The kept DNA is CDR3 alone, 48 bases in frame from the first base. Library generation was performed with the immunoSEQ multiplex PCR assay. In most patients, genomic DNA was isolated using the Qiagen DNeasy Blood and Tissue Kit and sent frozen to Adaptive Biotechnologies for TCR sequencing. For most patients, high-throughput TCR-beta CDR3 sequencing of genomic DNA was performed by Adaptive Biotechnologies. As for the original processing: TCR sequencing data were retrieved from Adaptive's ImmunoSEQ software for roughly 17 patients, whereas a few other patients were processed with MiXCR and VDJtools. To correct CD4 versus CD8 sorting errors, sequences present in both subsets at a frequency ratio below 5:1 were removed. Because the origin of CDR3 nucleotide sequences shared between donor and recipient could not be assigned, those sequences were removed. At least 2-fold expansion over unstimulated cells and a minimum CFSE-low frequency of 0.002% (template counts) or 0.001% (read counts) were required for clones to be classified as alloreactive. Mappable clones were those detected in sequenced pre-transplant spleen, lymph node, or MLR CFSE-low populations of the donor or recipient. The cumulative frequency of alloreactive clones was calculated as a percentage of all sequences, weighted by copy number. Sourced from immuneACCESS, this table was stored by TCRdb with only in-frame sequences that have V and J called. A share of the clones is absent; for the studies checked, an unresolved V gene accounts for under half, and the remainder has no known explanation. V and J calls and clone size are given by that table; D and trimming were obtained from the DNA. In this sample the table shows about 98,000 clones, 75% to 90% of which occur a single time. The ten largest make up about a sixth of the sample.

This TCR came from a human donor who received an intestinal transplant. The sample in question was unstimulated CD8+ T cells sorted from spleen or lymph node cells, obtained before intestinal transplant. This receptor chain uses TRBV19 and TRBJ2-1; 11 bases in the middle match TRBD1. The nucleotides are TGTGCCAGTAGATCTAGGACAGGGGGCCCTTACAATGAGCAGTTCTTC. Translated, this is CASRSRTGGPYNEQFF.